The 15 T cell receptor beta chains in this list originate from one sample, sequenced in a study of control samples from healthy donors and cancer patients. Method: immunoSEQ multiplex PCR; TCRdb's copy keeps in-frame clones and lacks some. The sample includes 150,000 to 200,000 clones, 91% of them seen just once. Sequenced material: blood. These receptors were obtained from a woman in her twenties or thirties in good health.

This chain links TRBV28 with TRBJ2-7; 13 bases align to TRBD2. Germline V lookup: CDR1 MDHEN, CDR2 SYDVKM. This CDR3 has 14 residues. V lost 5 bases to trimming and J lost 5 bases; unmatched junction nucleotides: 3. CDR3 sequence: CASSDTSGRDEQYF. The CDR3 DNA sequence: TGTGCCAGCAGTGATACTAGCGGGAGGGACGAGCAGTACTTC.

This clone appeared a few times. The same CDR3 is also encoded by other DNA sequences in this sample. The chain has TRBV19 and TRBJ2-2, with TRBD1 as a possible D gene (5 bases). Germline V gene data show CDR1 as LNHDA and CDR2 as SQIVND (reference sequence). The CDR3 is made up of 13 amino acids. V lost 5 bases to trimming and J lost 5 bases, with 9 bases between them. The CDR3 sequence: CASSPQGTGELFF. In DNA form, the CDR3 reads TGTGCCAGTAGTCCCCAGGGTACCGGGGAGCTGTTTTTT.

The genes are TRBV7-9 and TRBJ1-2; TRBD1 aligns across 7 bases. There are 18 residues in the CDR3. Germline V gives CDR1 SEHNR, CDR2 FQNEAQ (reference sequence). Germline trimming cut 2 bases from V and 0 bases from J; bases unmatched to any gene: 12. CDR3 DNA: TGTGCCAGCAGCTTATCTCGACAGGGTACAGGTCCTAACTATGGCTACACCTTC. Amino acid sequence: CASSLSRQGTGPNYGYTF.

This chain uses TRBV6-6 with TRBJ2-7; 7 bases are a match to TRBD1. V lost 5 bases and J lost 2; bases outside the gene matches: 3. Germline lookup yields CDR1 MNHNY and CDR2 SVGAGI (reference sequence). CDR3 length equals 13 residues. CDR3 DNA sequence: TGTGCCAGCAGTCTTCAGGGGGCCTACGAGCAGTACTTC. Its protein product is CASSLQGAYEQYF.

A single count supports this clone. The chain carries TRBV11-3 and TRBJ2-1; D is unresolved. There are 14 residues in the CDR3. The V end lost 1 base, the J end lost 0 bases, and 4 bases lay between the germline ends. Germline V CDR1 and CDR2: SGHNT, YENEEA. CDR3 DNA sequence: TGTGCCAGCAGCTTAGCGGGCTCCTACAATGAGCAGTTCTTC. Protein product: CASSLAGSYNEQFF.

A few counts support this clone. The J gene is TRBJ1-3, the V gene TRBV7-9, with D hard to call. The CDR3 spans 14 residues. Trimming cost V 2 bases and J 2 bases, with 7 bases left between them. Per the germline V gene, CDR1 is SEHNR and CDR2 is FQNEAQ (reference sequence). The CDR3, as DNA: TGTGCCAGCAGCTTACCGGTAGCTGGAAACACCATATATTTT. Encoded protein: CASSLPVAGNTIYF.

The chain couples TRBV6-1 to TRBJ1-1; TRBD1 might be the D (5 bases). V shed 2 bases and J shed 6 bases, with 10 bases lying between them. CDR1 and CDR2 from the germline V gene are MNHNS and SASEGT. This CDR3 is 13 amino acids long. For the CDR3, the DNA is TGTGCCAGCAGTGAAATAGGGGCGTCTGAAGCTTTCTTT. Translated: CASSEIGASEAFF.

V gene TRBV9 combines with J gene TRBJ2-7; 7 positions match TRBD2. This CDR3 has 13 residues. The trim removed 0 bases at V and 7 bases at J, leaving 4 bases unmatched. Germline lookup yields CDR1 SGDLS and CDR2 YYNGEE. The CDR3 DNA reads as TGTGCCAGCAGCGTAGGAGGACTAGGGGAGCAGTACTTC. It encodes CASSVGGLGEQYF.

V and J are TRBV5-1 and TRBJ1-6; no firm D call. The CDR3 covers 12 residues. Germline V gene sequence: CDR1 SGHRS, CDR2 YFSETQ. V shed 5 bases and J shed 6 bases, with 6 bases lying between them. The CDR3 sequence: CASRDLNSPLHF. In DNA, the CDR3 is TGCGCCAGCAGGGACCTTAATTCACCCCTCCACTTT.

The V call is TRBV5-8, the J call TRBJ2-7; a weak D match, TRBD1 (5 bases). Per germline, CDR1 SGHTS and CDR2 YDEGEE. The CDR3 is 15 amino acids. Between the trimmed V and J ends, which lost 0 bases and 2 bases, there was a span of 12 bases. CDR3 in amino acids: CASSLGQRVPYEQYF. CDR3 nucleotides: TGTGCCAGCAGCTTGGGACAGCGAGTTCCCTACGAGCAGTACTTC.

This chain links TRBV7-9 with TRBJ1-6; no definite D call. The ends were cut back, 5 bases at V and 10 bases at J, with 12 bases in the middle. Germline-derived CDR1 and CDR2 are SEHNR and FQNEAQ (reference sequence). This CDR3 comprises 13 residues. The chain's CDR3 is CASSRDGRSPLHF. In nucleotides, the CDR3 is TGTGCCAGCAGCAGAGATGGGAGATCACCCCTCCACTTT. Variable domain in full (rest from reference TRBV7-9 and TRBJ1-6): DTGVSQNPRHKITKRGQNVTFRCDPISEHNRLYWYRQTLGQGPEFLTYFQNEAQLEKSRLLSDRFSAERPKGSFSTLEIQRTEQGDSAMYLCASSRDGRSPLHFGNGTRLTVT.

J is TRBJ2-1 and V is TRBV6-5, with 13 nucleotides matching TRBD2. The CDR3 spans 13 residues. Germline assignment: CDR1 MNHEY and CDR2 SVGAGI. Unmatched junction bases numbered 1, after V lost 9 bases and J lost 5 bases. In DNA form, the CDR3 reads TGTGCCAGTGGGACTAGCGGGGACAATGAGCAGTTCTTC. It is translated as CASGTSGDNEQFF.

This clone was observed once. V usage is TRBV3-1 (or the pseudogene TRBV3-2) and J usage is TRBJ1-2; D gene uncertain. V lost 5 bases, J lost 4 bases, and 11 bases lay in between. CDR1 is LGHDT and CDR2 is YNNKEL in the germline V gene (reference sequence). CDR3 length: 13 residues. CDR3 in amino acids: CASSSLPTYGYTF. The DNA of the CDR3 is TGTGCCAGCAGCTCACTACCTACCTATGGCTACACCTTC.

The CDR3 nucleotides read TGTGCCAGCAGTCCACAGGGGTGGCAGCCCCAGCATTTT. This gives the protein CASSPQGWQPQHF. The V gene is TRBV27, the J gene TRBJ1-5; 7 bases match TRBD1. The CDR3 sequence is 13 residues long. Germline CDR1 MNHEY, CDR2 SMNVEV (reference sequence). V was pared by 5 bases and J by 7 bases, with 5 bases of the junction left unmatched.

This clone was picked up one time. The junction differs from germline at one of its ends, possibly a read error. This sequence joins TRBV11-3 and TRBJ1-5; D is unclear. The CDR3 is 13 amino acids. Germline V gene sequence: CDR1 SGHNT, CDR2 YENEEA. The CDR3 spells CASSLTSNRPQHF. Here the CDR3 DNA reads TGTGCCAGCAGCTTAACTAGCAATCGGCCCCAGCATTTT.